This entry features one TCR beta chain sequence. The antigen it binds to is not known. No quality values exist for individual bases; no much larger clone is one base distant. CDR3 length: 15 amino acids, cysteine to phenylalanine. The DNA shown is the 45-base CDR3, in frame from base 1. Based on the germline V gene, the CDR1 and CDR2 sequences are KGHSH and LQKENI. V is clipped by 6 bases and J by 5 bases, and the sequence between their germline boundaries is 17 bases long. The donors were roughly 40 Caucasian individuals from Russia, aged about 6 to 100 years, who were systemically healthy. Approximately 11 milliliters of peripheral blood were drawn from each donor into EDTA-treated Vacutainer tubes. Ficoll-Paque density-gradient centrifugation was used to isolate PBMCs, with at least 7 million obtained per sample. Total RNA, at least 6 micrograms per sample, was extracted from PBMCs with Trizol reagent. For every donor, an aliquot of PBMCs went through flow cytometry to measure the percentages of naive CD45RAhigh/CD27high T cells.

The data were taken from a study of blood T cells in healthy people across ages (dated by TCRdb to the mid-2010s). About the study as a whole: In model experiments, template switching captured roughly one uniquely barcoded TCR beta cDNA molecule for every two T cells. Using the same blood draw, the study looked at two additional independent replicas of 1 million unique cDNA reads for two donors, one aged 18 to 29 and the other aged 80 or older. To avoid experimental bias, donors of different ages were distributed randomly across sequencing lanes. The donors were divided into four age groups: young (average about 16 years), middle-aged (about 39), aged (around 67) and long-lived (about 90). The study measured age-related changes in TCR beta repertoire diversity using deep sequencing normalized with unique cDNA molecular identifiers.

Overall study outcomes, separate from this receptor: Estimates of total diversity based on one million sequenced T cells were regarded as lower bounds and as underestimates. Observed TCR beta diversity correlated strongly with the percentage of naive T cells measured by flow cytometry. As age increased, observed TCR beta diversity per million T cells dropped in a roughly linear way, and a significant reduction was already evident by age around 41. Since profiling was done on bulk unsorted PBMCs, naive and antigen-experienced compartments could not be conclusively compared. Compared with the aged group, more naive CD4+ T cells, fewer expanded clones and increased TCR diversity were shown by the long-lived group, suggesting age selection. Donor CMV infection status was unknown, potentially confounding age-related changes in expanded clonotypes.

Libraries were constructed by 5' RACE. Sequencing was performed on an Illumina HiSeq 2500. The second PCR ran for roughly 7 to 12 cycles and used a J-beta primer mix along with a sample-barcoded 5' primer. A template-switch 5' adaptor carrying 12 random nucleotides introduced a unique molecular identifier onto each TCR beta cDNA molecule. At least 2.5 million CDR3-containing paired-end reads were obtained from each sample. All of the RNA was converted into first-strand cDNA using the Mint cDNA synthesis kit, with a TRBC-specific oligonucleotide serving as the primer. Following uracil-DNA glycosylase treatment, all cDNA underwent a first 18-cycle PCR with the universal primers M1SS and BC2_uni_R. Regarding the original processing steps: For normalization, 1 million high-quality reads were randomly selected from each sample, with every read carrying a distinct molecular identifier. Instead of being binned into consensus sequences, reads that shared molecular identifiers were thrown out. CDR3 identification, clonotype clustering and error correction used MiTCR with a Q25 quality threshold and the strictest error-elimination algorithm. A nonparametric unseen species model with Euler transformation was used to estimate a lower bound on total TCR beta diversity. Starting from the raw public reads, TCRdb applied fastp trimming at Q25, assembled clones with MiXCR and retained in-frame beta chains. Each entry is one CDR3 protein sequence, shown with its most common DNA and genes. The V and J calls and clone size are TCRdb's, not the authors'. The sample contains 1.5 million to 2 million distinct CDR3 sequences, about 35% of them found a single time. Jointly, the top ten make up 11% of the sample.

Source material: blood. The V gene is TRBV18 and the J gene is TRBJ1-5, with no confident D gene call. This TCR derives from a woman in her twenties or thirties in good health. The nucleotides are TGTGCCAGCTCGCCGAACGGGGTAGAGGATCAGCCCCAGCATTTT. It specifies CASSPNGVEDQPQHF.